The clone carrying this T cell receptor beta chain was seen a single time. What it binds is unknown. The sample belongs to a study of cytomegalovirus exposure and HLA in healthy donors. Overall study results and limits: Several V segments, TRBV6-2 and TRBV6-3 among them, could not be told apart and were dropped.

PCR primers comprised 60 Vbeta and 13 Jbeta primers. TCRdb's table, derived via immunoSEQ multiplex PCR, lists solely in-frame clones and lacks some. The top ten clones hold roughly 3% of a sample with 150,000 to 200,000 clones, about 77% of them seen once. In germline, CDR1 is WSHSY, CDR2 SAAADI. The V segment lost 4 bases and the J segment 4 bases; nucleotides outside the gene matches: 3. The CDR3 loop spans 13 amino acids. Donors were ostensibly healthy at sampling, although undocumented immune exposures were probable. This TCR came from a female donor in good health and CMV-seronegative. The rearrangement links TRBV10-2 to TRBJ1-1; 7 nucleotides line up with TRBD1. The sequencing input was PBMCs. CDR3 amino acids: CASSGTGVTEAFF. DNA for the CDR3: TGCGCCAGCAGTGGAACAGGGGTCACTGAAGCTTTCTTT.